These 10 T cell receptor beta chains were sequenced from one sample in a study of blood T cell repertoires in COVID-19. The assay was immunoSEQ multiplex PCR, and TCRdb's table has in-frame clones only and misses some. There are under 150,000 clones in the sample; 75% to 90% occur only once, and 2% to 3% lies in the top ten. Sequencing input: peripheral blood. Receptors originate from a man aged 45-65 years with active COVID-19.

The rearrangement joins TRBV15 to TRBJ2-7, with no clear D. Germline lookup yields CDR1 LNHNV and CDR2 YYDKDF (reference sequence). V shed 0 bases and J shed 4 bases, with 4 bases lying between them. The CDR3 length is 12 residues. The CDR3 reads CATSRDLYEQYF. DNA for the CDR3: TGTGCCACCAGCAGAGATCTTTACGAGCAGTACTTC.

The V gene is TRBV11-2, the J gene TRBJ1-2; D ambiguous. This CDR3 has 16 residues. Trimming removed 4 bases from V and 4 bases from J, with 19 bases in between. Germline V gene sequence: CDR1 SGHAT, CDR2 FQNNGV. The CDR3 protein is CASSSVRFTRRYGYTF. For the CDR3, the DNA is TGTGCCAGCAGCTCCGTTCGGTTCACCCGCCGCTATGGCTACACCTTC. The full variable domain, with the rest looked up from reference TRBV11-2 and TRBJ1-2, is EAGVAQSPRYKIIEKRQSVAFWCNPISGHATLYWYQQILGQGPKLLIQFQNNGVVDDSQLPKDRFSAERLKGVDSTLKIQPAKLEDSAVYLCASSSVRFTRRYGYTFGSGTRLTVV.

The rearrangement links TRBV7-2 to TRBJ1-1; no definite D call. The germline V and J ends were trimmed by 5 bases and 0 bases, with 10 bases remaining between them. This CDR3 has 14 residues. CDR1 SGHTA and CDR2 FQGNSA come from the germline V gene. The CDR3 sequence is CASSLTGMNTEAFF. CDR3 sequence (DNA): TGTGCCAGCAGCCTGACGGGGATGAACACTGAAGCTTTCTTT.

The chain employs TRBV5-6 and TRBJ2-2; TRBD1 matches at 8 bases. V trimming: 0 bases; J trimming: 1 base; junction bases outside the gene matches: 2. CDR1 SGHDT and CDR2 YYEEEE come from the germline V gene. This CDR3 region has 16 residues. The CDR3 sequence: CASSLGGTGNTGELFF. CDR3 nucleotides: TGTGCCAGCAGCTTGGGAGGGACAGGGAACACCGGGGAGCTGTTTTTT. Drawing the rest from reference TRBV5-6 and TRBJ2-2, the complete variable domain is DAGVTQSPTHLIKTRGQQVTLRCSPKSGHDTVSWYQQALGQGPQFIFQYYEEEERQRGNFPDRFSGHQFPNYSSELNVNALLLGDSALYLCASSLGGTGNTGELFFGEGSRLTVL.

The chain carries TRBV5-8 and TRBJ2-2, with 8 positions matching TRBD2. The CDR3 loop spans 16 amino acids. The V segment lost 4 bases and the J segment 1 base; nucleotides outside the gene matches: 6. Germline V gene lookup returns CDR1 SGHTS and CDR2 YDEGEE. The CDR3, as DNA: TGTGCCAGCAGCCGGGGACTAGAGGTGAACACCGGGGAGCTGTTTTTT. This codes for CASSRGLEVNTGELFF.

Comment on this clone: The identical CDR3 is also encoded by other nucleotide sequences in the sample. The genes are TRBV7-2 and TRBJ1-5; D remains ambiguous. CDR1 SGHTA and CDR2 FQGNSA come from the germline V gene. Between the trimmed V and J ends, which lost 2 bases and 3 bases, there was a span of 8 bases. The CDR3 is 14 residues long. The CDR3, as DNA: TGTGCCAGCAGCTTAAGAGGGTCCAATCAGCCCCAGCATTTT. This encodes CASSLRGSNQPQHF.

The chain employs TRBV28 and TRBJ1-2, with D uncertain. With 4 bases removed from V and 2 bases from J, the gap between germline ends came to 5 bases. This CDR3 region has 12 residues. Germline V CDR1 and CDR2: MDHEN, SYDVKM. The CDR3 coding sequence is TGTGCCAGCAGTTCCATGAACTATGGCTACACCTTC. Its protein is CASSSMNYGYTF.

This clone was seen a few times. The CDR3 nucleotides read TGCGCCAGCAGCCCGGAGCCAGGGGACTACGAGCAGTACTTC. It codes for CASSPEPGDYEQYF. V is TRBV5-1 and J is TRBJ2-7; the D gene is possibly TRBD1 (6 bases). The V gene lost 4 bases and the J gene lost 3 bases, with 14 bases spanning the gap. The germline gives CDR1 SGHRS, CDR2 YFSETQ. This CDR3 spans 14 amino acids.

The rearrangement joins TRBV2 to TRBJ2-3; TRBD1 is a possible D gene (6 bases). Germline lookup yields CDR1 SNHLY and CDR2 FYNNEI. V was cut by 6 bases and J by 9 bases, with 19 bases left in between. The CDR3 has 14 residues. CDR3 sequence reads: CASRPTINRATQYF. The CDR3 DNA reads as TGTGCCAGCAGACCAACAATTAACAGGGCAACGCAGTATTTT.

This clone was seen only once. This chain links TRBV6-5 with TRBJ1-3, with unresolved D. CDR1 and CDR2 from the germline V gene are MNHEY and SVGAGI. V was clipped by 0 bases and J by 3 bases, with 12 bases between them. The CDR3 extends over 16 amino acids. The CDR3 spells CASSYSRQAGGNTIYF. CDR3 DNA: TGTGCCAGCAGTTACTCTCGGCAAGCAGGTGGAAACACCATATATTTT.